These 28 T cell receptor beta chains came from one sample sequenced in a study of T cell responses to AZD1222 COVID-19 vaccine. The data were produced by immunoSEQ multiplex PCR, yet TCRdb's version contains in-frame clones alone and is incomplete. The table includes about 130,000 clones, roughly nine tenths detected once. The sequenced sample was peripheral blood, obtained on day 0 of AZD1222 vaccination. The receptors here all came from an adult in good health.

This clone was detected once. V gene TRBV19 combines with J gene TRBJ1-1; no clear D gene. The V gene lost 5 bases and the J gene lost 5 bases, with 6 bases spanning the gap. The CDR3 spans 11 residues. Germline V gene lookup returns CDR1 LNHDA and CDR2 SQIVND (reference sequence). The CDR3 region has the DNA TGTGCCAGTAGTCCGGGGACTGAAGCTTTCTTT. Translated, it gives CASSPGTEAFF. Variable domain in full (rest from reference TRBV19 and TRBJ1-1): DGGITQSPKYLFRKEGQNVTLSCEQNLNHDAMYWYRQDPGQGLRLIYYSQIVNDFQKGDIAEGYSVSREKKESFPLTVTSAQKNPTAFYLCASSPGTEAFFGQGTRLTVV.

The gene calls are TRBV30 and TRBJ1-6; 7 bases are a match to TRBD1. CDR3 size: 14 residues. The junction had 10 bases not matched to a gene; V was cut back by 5 bases and J by 9 bases. Germline V gene lookup returns CDR1 GTSNPN and CDR2 SVGIG (reference sequence). DNA of the CDR3: TGTGCCTGGTGTGAGGGGGCGACCGGTTCACCCCTCCACTTT. Protein sequence: CAWCEGATGSPLHF.

The chain combines TRBV5-1 with TRBJ2-2; weak D call: TRBD1 (6 bases). V was clipped by 4 bases and J by 7 bases, with 17 bases between them. This CDR3 has 15 residues. CDR1 is SGHRS, CDR2 YFSETQ, per germline. The CDR3 protein is CASSPTTGFGGELFF. CDR3 DNA: TGCGCCAGCAGCCCCACTACAGGGTTCGGCGGGGAGCTGTTTTTT.

V usage is TRBV5-1 and J usage is TRBJ2-7; possible D gene TRBD1, 6 bases. CDR1 and CDR2 (germline): SGHRS, YFSETQ. The CDR3 extends over 14 amino acids. Trimming left V 0 bases short and J 5 bases short, with 12 bases between. The CDR3 protein is CASSLVPGEDEQYF. The DNA for the CDR3 is TGCGCCAGCAGCTTGGTTCCAGGGGAAGACGAGCAGTACTTC. The entire variable domain, with the rest obtained from reference TRBV5-1 and TRBJ2-7, is as follows: KAGVTQTPRYLIKTRGQQVTLSCSPISGHRSVSWYQQTPGQGLQFLFEYFSETQRNKGNFPGRFSGRQFSNSRSEMNVSTLELGDSALYLCASSLVPGEDEQYFGPGTRLTVT.

The V and J genes are TRBV5-1 and TRBJ2-1; 8 nucleotides match TRBD1. CDR3 size: 16 residues. Germline V CDR1 and CDR2: SGHRS, YFSETQ. V gave up 4 bases and J gave up 4 bases; unmatched junction bases: 10. The CDR3, as DNA: TGCGCCAGCAGCGTTTCTCACCGGGACAGGTACAATGAGCAGTTCTTC. The encoded protein is CASSVSHRDRYNEQFF.

This chain links TRBV3-1 (or the pseudogene TRBV3-2) with TRBJ1-2; D gene unclear. The CDR3 length is 13 residues. Germline assignment: CDR1 LGHDT and CDR2 YNNKEL (reference sequence). Trimming took off 0 bases at V and 6 bases at J, with 8 bases between the two ends. The CDR3 DNA is TGTGCCAGCAGCCAAGATTCCAGCCATGGCTACACCTTC. Residues: CASSQDSSHGYTF.

The count of this clone is one. The chain uses TRBV20-1 and TRBJ2-6, with unresolved D. The germline V gene encodes CDR1 DFQATT and CDR2 SNEGSKA (reference sequence). Trimming took 3 bases from V and 5 from J, leaving 2 bases between them. This CDR3 has 11 amino acids. Here the CDR3 reads CSASRANVLTF. The CDR3, as DNA: TGCAGTGCTAGTCGGGCCAACGTCCTGACTTTC.

The chain links TRBV9 to TRBJ2-3, with 13 bases lining up with TRBD2. The length of the CDR3 is 15 residues. CDR1 SGDLS and CDR2 YYNGEE come from the germline V gene. The ends lost 4 bases at V and 4 bases at J; junction bases unmatched: 3. CDR3 bases: TGTGCCAGCAGCATAGGGACTAGCGGGGCAGATACGCAGTATTTT. Translation gives CASSIGTSGADTQYF. Supplemented by reference TRBV9 and TRBJ2-3, the full variable domain reads DSGVTQTPKHLITATGQRVTLRCSPRSGDLSVYWYQQSLDQGLQFLIQYYNGEERAKGNILERFSAQQFPDLHSELNLSSLELGDSALYFCASSIGTSGADTQYFGPGTRLTVL.

The J gene is TRBJ2-7, the V gene TRBV11-2, with D hard to call. CDR3 length: 14 amino acids. With 2 bases removed from V and 5 bases from J, the gap between germline ends came to 13 bases. Germline V gene lookup returns CDR1 SGHAT and CDR2 FQNNGV. The DNA for the CDR3 is TGTGCCAGCAGCTTATCGTTCATTAGTGACGAGCAGTACTTC. As protein: CASSLSFISDEQYF.

The chain couples TRBV6-4 to TRBJ2-3; the match to TRBD2 covers 13 bases. Looked up from germline, CDR1 is MRHNA and CDR2 is SNTAGT. V shed 0 bases and J 4 bases; nucleotides not matched to a gene: 1. The CDR3 loop spans 16 amino acids. The CDR3 region has the DNA TGTGCCAGCAGTGACTCAGGGACTAGCGGGGCAGATACGCAGTATTTT. Translating it yields CASSDSGTSGADTQYF.

The chain has TRBV29-1 and TRBJ1-2, with D unresolved. The CDR3 has 11 residues. Germline values: CDR1 SQVTM, CDR2 ANQGSEA. Trimming stripped 5 bases from V and 6 bases from J, with 10 bases between. The CDR3 is CSVREGDGYTF. CDR3 in DNA: TGCAGCGTTCGGGAAGGCGATGGCTACACCTTC.

CDR3 coding DNA: TGTGCCAGCACCTTTATAGGGGACACTGAAGCTTTCTTT. Translating it yields CASTFIGDTEAFF. This rearrangement joins TRBV7-9 to TRBJ1-1; tentative D call: TRBD1 (5 bases). The V gene's germline CDR1 is SEHNR and CDR2 FQNEAQ (reference sequence). There are 13 residues in the CDR3. V lost 7 bases and J 3 bases, leaving 12 bases between the germline ends.

The chain couples TRBV4-2 to TRBJ1-6; D may be TRBD1 (6 bases). The CDR3 is 16 residues long. V was pared by 0 bases and J by 7 bases, with 13 bases between. Germline values: CDR1 LGHNA, CDR2 YNFKEQ. The CDR3 loop reads CASSQDTGQQNSPLHF. The CDR3 coding sequence is TGTGCCAGCAGCCAAGATACAGGACAGCAAAATTCACCCCTCCACTTT.

This chain connects TRBV7-9 to TRBJ2-5, with D tentatively TRBD2 (5 bases). CDR1 is SEHNR and CDR2 is FQNEAQ in the germline V gene (reference sequence). The CDR3 is 15 amino acids. The V end was cut by 4 bases, the J end by 5 bases, with 17 bases between. CDR3: CASSSPRGILETQYF. The CDR3, as DNA: TGTGCCAGCAGCTCCCCCCGGGGAATCCTGGAGACCCAGTACTTC.

This rearrangement joins TRBV30 to TRBJ1-5; D not resolved. The V gene lost 1 base and the J gene lost 9 bases, with 13 bases spanning the gap. In germline, CDR1 is GTSNPN, CDR2 SVGIG (reference sequence). The CDR3 runs 13 residues. In DNA, the CDR3 is TGTGCCTGGAGTGAGAATCCCTGGGGGCCCCAGCATTTT. The encoded protein is CAWSENPWGPQHF. The full variable domain, its missing parts supplied by reference TRBV30 and TRBJ1-5, is SQTIHQWPATLVQPVGSPLSLECTVEGTSNPNLYWYRQAAGRGLQLLFYSVGIGQISSEVPQNLSASRPQDRQFILSSKKLLLSDSGFYLCAWSENPWGPQHFGDGTRLSIL.

The chain recombines TRBV5-1 with TRBJ1-3, with 10 bases that match TRBD1. The CDR3 length is 18 residues. The junction had 10 bases not matched to a gene; V was cut back by 0 bases and J by 4 bases. Germline CDR1 reads SGHRS; CDR2 reads YFSETQ. The CDR3 bases are TGCGCCAGCAGCTTGGAGGGACAGGGGAATTATCAAGGAAACACCATATATTTT. Translating it yields CASSLEGQGNYQGNTIYF.

This chain joins TRBV5-1 and TRBJ2-1; the D gene is possibly TRBD1 (6 bases). This CDR3 has 15 amino acids. Germline V gene data show CDR1 as SGHRS and CDR2 as YFSETQ. V was cut by 0 bases and J by 8 bases, with 15 bases left in between. The CDR3 DNA sequence: TGCGCCAGCAGCTTGGGAAGGGGGTCTTTTTATGAGCAGTTCTTC. This translates into CASSLGRGSFYEQFF.

The chain combines TRBV4-3 with TRBJ2-1; TRBD1 agrees at 9 bases. CDR1 LGHNA and CDR2 YSLEER come from the germline V gene. V lost 0 bases and J lost 9; bases outside the gene matches: 6. The CDR3 sequence is 15 residues long. CDR3 sequence reads: CASSQDTGGWVEQFF. In DNA, the CDR3 is TGCGCCAGCAGCCAAGATACAGGGGGCTGGGTTGAGCAGTTCTTC.

The V and J genes are TRBV4-2 and TRBJ1-3; D may be TRBD1 (5 bases). CDR1 and CDR2 from the germline V gene are LGHNA and YNFKEQ. The CDR3 extends over 17 amino acids. The V end was cut by 0 bases, the J end by 3 bases, with 15 bases between. The CDR3 reads CASSQDGGLGVGNTIYF. The CDR3 DNA is TGTGCCAGCAGCCAAGACGGAGGATTGGGGGTTGGAAACACCATATATTTT.

The rearrangement links TRBV6-2 or TRBV6-3 to TRBJ2-5; 11 bases match TRBD2. Germline values: CDR1 MNHEY, CDR2 SVGEGT. Trimming removed 2 bases from V and 5 bases from J; junction bases left unmatched: 4. The CDR3 runs 15 residues. The chain's CDR3 is CASSYRLAGGETQYF. CDR3 DNA sequence: TGTGCCAGCAGTTACCGTTTAGCGGGGGGGGAGACCCAGTACTTC.

V gene TRBV5-1 combines with J gene TRBJ1-1, with 7 positions matching TRBD1. Trimming cost V 1 base and J 3 bases; bases outside gene matches: 3. CDR1 is SGHRS and CDR2 is YFSETQ in the germline V gene. The CDR3 contains 14 residues. The chain's CDR3 is CASSLTGVDTEAFF. Here the CDR3 DNA reads TGCGCCAGCAGCTTGACAGGGGTCGACACTGAAGCTTTCTTT.

This chain connects TRBV11-2 to TRBJ1-6, with TRBD1 as a possible D gene (5 bases). Germline V CDR1 and CDR2: SGHAT, FQNNGV. V was pared by 9 bases and J by 0 bases, with 9 bases between. The CDR3 has 14 amino acids. CDR3 nucleotide sequence: TGTGCCAGTCACAGGAGCTCCTATAATTCACCCCTCCACTTT. This codes for CASHRSSYNSPLHF.

J is TRBJ1-6 and V is TRBV24-1; 11 bases are a match to TRBD1. The CDR3 is 17 residues long. Germline CDR1 KGHDR, CDR2 SFDVKD. With V trimmed by 1 base and J by 8 bases, 6 bases remained unmatched. CDR3 DNA: TGTGCCACCAGTGATTTATTAGGACAGGGGGCTTATTCACCCCTCCACTTT. Its translation: CATSDLLGQGAYSPLHF.

This clone showed up just once. This chain links TRBV18 with TRBJ1-2; D gene unclear. Germline V gene lookup returns CDR1 KGHSH and CDR2 LQKENI. CDR3 length: 14 residues. Trimming removed 1 base at V and 4 bases at J, with 10 bases between. The CDR3 nucleotides are TGTGCCAGCTCACCACGGGCGGAGTTCTATGGCTACACCTTC. It is translated as CASSPRAEFYGYTF.

The table lists this clone with a count of one. The chain recombines TRBV10-3 with TRBJ1-1; D is undetermined. Germline V gene data show CDR1 as ENHRY and CDR2 as SYGVKD. The CDR3 loop spans 16 amino acids. Trimming removed 7 bases from V and 0 bases from J, with 18 bases in between. In DNA, the CDR3 is TGTGCCATCATCAAAGATCTAGGCAAAATGAACACTGAAGCTTTCTTT. It specifies CAIIKDLGKMNTEAFF.

The chain has TRBV5-1 and TRBJ1-2; TRBD1 matches 10 bases. After removal of 3 bases from V and 6 bases from J, the junction contained 8 bases not matched to a gene. Germline V gene sequence: CDR1 SGHRS, CDR2 YFSETQ. CDR3 length: 15 residues. CDR3 DNA: TGCGCCAGCAGCTCCGAGGGACAGGGGATGGATGGCTACACCTTC. Residues: CASSSEGQGMDGYTF.

This chain uses TRBV28 with TRBJ1-1; perhaps TRBD1 as D (5 bases). Germline assignment: CDR1 MDHEN and CDR2 SYDVKM. Trimming took 8 bases from V and 0 from J, leaving 10 bases between them. This CDR3 has 13 amino acids. The CDR3 reads CASAGTVNTEAFF. DNA for the CDR3: TGTGCCAGCGCCGGGACTGTGAACACTGAAGCTTTCTTT.

This chain links TRBV28 with TRBJ1-1; the D is unclear. The CDR3 is 11 amino acids. With 7 bases removed from V and 0 bases from J, the gap between germline ends came to 3 bases. Germline CDR1 is MDHEN and CDR2 is SYDVKM. The CDR3, as DNA: TGTGCCAGCATCATGAACACTGAAGCTTTCTTT. It is translated as CASIMNTEAFF.